This T cell receptor beta chain was captured by sequencing in a study of blood T cells in healthy people across ages. The ends were cut back, 6 bases at V and 0 bases at J, with 12 bases in the middle. Germline CDR1 reads DFQATT; CDR2 reads SNEGSKA (reference sequence). The CDR3 totals 14 residues. Alongside a J-beta primer mix, a sample-barcoded 5' primer served in a second PCR lasting roughly 7 to 12 cycles. TCRdb itself ran the 5' RACE reads through MiXCR, one entry per CDR3 protein. The sample lists about 1.5 million distinct CDR3 sequences; under 55% were seen once. This clonotype was seen a few times. Its antigen is currently unknown. General study points: What prevented conclusive comparison of naive and antigen-experienced cells was that PBMCs were unsorted.

The gene calls are TRBV20-1 and TRBJ2-4, with D uncertain. The source material was blood. This TCR was sampled from a woman younger than 30 in good health. CDR3 DNA: TGCAGTGCGCAGCCGTTTCTAGCCAAAAACATTCAGTACTTC. The encoded protein is CSAQPFLAKNIQYF.